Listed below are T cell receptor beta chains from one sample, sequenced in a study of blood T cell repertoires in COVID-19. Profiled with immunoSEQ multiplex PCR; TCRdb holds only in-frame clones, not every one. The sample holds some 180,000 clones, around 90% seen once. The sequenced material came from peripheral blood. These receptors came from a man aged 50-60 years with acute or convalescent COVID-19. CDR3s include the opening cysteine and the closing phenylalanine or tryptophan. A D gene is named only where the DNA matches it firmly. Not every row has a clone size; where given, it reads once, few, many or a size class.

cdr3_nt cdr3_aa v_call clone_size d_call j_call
TGTGCCAGCAGCGAGGGACAGGTTTCCACAGATACGCAGTATTTT CASSEGQVSTDTQYF TRBV7-3 NA TRBD1 TRBJ2-3
TGTGCCAGCAGCTTAATAGCGGAGCTCCCGAATGAGCAGTTCTTC CASSLIAELPNEQFF TRBV7-8 NA NA TRBJ2-1
TGTGCCAGCAGTTTCCGGACAAGGGGGCCCCAAGAGACCCAGTACTTC CASSFRTRGPQETQYF TRBV6-2/TRBV6-3 NA TRBD1 TRBJ2-5
TGTGCCAGCAGCTTAAACCCCGCAGGGATGAACACTGAAGCTTTCTTT CASSLNPAGMNTEAFF TRBV7-2 NA NA TRBJ1-1
TGCGCCAGCAGCCAAACCGGACAGATGAACACTGAAGCTTTCTTT CASSQTGQMNTEAFF TRBV4-1 NA NA TRBJ1-1
TGTGCCAGCAGTGGCCTAGCGGGGACCGGGGAGCTGTTTTTT CASSGLAGTGELFF TRBV2 NA TRBD2 TRBJ2-2
TGTGCCAGCAGCGGAACAGGGGCGGATACGCAGTATTTT CASSGTGADTQYF TRBV9 NA TRBD1 TRBJ2-3
TGTGCCAGCAGTGGTATAGCGGCCCCCACTTACGAGCAGTACTTC CASSGIAAPTYEQYF TRBV6-2/TRBV6-3 NA NA TRBJ2-7
TGTGCCAGCAGCAAAAGGGGGTGGACTAGCGAGAATGAGCAGTTCTTC CASSKRGWTSENEQFF TRBV9 NA TRBD2 TRBJ2-1
TGTGCCAGCAGCTTATCTAGATCGACTTACGAGCAGTACTTC CASSLSRSTYEQYF TRBV7-2 NA NA TRBJ2-7
TGTGCCAGCTCACCACCTTTTAGCGAGCAGTACTTC CASSPPFSEQYF TRBV18 NA NA TRBJ2-7
TGTGCCAGCAGCGGACAGGGTACCTACGAGCAGTACTTC CASSGQGTYEQYF TRBV6-2/TRBV6-3 NA TRBD1 TRBJ2-7
TGTGCCAGCAGTGAAAGGACTAGCGGGGGGGTCAATACCTACAATGAGCAGTTCTTC CASSERTSGGVNTYNEQFF TRBV6-1 NA TRBD2 TRBJ2-1
TGTGCCAGCAGCCAAGGCGTCGGGGGGACAGATACGCAGTATTTT CASSQGVGGTDTQYF TRBV7-8 once TRBD2 TRBJ2-3
TGTGCCAGCAGCCACCCCGCAGCGGAGCAGTACTTC CASSHPAAEQYF TRBV3-1/TRBV3-2 NA NA TRBJ2-7
TGTGCCAGCAGTTTTATAAATTCACCCCTCCACTTT CASSFINSPLHF TRBV27 once NA TRBJ1-6
TGTGCCAGCAGCCAACTAGCGGGACCCGTTCCGCAGTACTTC CASSQLAGPVPQYF TRBV3-1/TRBV3-2 once TRBD2 TRBJ2-7
TGTGCCGGGAGGGCTAGCTCTGGAAACACCATATATTTT CAGRASSGNTIYF TRBV7-2 NA NA TRBJ1-3
TGTGCCAGCAGCCCCCCCGGGAACGAGCAGTACTTC CASSPPGNEQYF TRBV25-1 NA NA TRBJ2-7
TGTGCCAGCAGTTTTCAGCCCGGGAAGGGCACTGAAGCTTTCTTT CASSFQPGKGTEAFF TRBV27 NA NA TRBJ1-1
TGCAGCGCCGACGGGGAGAATGGCTACACCTTC CSADGENGYTF TRBV29-1 few NA TRBJ1-2
TGCGCCAGCAGCCCCAGGGGGCAGGGTGAGCAGTTCTTC CASSPRGQGEQFF TRBV4-1 NA TRBD1 TRBJ2-1
TGTGCCAGCAGTGAAGCGCTTTACAGGGGACCAGCAAACTATGGCTACACCTTC CASSEALYRGPANYGYTF TRBV2 few TRBD1 TRBJ1-2
TGCGCCAGCAGCCATCCAGGCGGGAGGACCGACGAGCAGTACTTC CASSHPGGRTDEQYF TRBV4-1 NA TRBD2 TRBJ2-7
TGTGCCAGCAGCCAACTACCGGGACAGGGGGCTGGAAACACCATATATTTT CASSQLPGQGAGNTIYF TRBV4-2 NA TRBD1 TRBJ1-3
TGTGCCAGCAGTTTTTGGGGACAGGGGATCCTAAACTATGGCTACACCTTC CASSFWGQGILNYGYTF TRBV28 NA TRBD1 TRBJ1-2